These 2 T cell receptor beta chains originate from one sample sequenced in a study of early T cells in non-severe SARS-CoV-2 infection. TCRdb re-analysed the 5' RACE reads in MiXCR, keeping a single row per CDR3 protein. The sample has some 23,000 distinct CDR3 sequences; about 5.3% are singletons. The sequencing input was whole blood. These TCRs come from an adult who was a healthcare worker with PCR-confirmed SARS-CoV-2 infection or an uninfected control (not recorded which).

This clonotype was observed many times. The V and J genes are TRBV7-8 and TRBJ2-1; D is unclear. This CDR3 has 16 amino acids. V lost 5 bases and J 2 bases, leaving 16 bases between the germline ends. The germline V gene encodes CDR1 SGHVS and CDR2 FQNEAQ. CDR3 sequence: CASSALRSEAYNEQFF. The CDR3 nucleotides read TGTGCCAGCAGCGCCCTCCGGAGCGAAGCCTACAATGAGCAGTTCTTC.

This clonotype was counted ten times or more. This chain joins TRBV24-1 and TRBJ2-3; the match to TRBD2 covers 8 bases. Germline V gene data show CDR1 as KGHDR and CDR2 as SFDVKD. With 3 bases clipped from V and 3 bases from J, the junction kept 7 bases outside the gene matches. The CDR3 length is 16 residues. This CDR3 reads CATSDPGLGGTDTQYF. CDR3 nucleotides: TGTGCCACCAGTGATCCGGGACTAGGCGGGACAGATACGCAGTATTTT.